This is a list of T cell receptor beta chains from one sample in a study of shared clonotypes between healthy human individuals. The protocol was immunoSEQ multiplex PCR, while the TCRdb copy is restricted to in-frame clones and leaves out a portion. The sample contains 2,500,000 or so clones, 93% of which appear only once. Material for sequencing was naive CD4+ T cells from PBMCs. These receptors all stem from a man between 18 and 29 years old in good health. Some clones in this sample may be carry-over from other donors' samples. The CDR3 runs from the conserved cysteine through the conserved F or W. A D gene is named only where the DNA matches it firmly.

CASSQMTGSNTEAFF	TRBD1	TRBV28	TRBJ1-1
CASSDGTSNEQFF	TRBD2	TRBV25-1	TRBJ2-1
CASSLRPALHEQYF	-	TRBV28	TRBJ2-7
CASSPSDYRKDNEQFF	-	TRBV28	TRBJ2-1
CASSERGAALEAFF	-	TRBV10-2	TRBJ1-1
CASSPPWGDPYNEQFF	-	TRBV28	TRBJ2-1
CASSATGLSGNSPLHF	-	TRBV6-1	TRBJ1-6
CASSLDWEEETQYF	-	TRBV7-2	TRBJ2-5
CASSSPLAGAYNEQFF	TRBD2	TRBV6-6	TRBJ2-1
CASNIPGHSYEQYF	-	TRBV28	TRBJ2-7
CASSSETGTKYTGELFF	TRBD2	TRBV11-2	TRBJ2-2
CASRPGLAGVEQFF	TRBD2	TRBV6-5	TRBJ2-1
CASSEQVNTEAFF	-	TRBV10-1	TRBJ1-1
CASSLGGTVNQPQHF	-	TRBV5-1	TRBJ1-5
CASSEGGRGSTDTQYF	-	TRBV6-1	TRBJ2-3
CAGTRAGTSGTSYNEQFF	TRBD2	TRBV7-2	TRBJ2-1
CASGRTLNQPQHF	-	TRBV19	TRBJ1-5
CASSQLFGPRETQYF	-	TRBV4-3	TRBJ2-5
CASSESRGPNTEAFF	TRBD1	TRBV25-1	TRBJ1-1
CASSSGTKGDEKLFF	-	TRBV5-1	TRBJ1-4
CASSHVWTANTGELFF	-	TRBV4-1	TRBJ2-2
CASSLVGGSANTGELFF	-	TRBV28	TRBJ2-2
CASSDAGMYEQYF	-	TRBV2	TRBJ2-7
CASSYSRFSETQYF	-	TRBV6-5	TRBJ2-5
CASSQDFLAGSDTQYF	-	TRBV14	TRBJ2-3
CASSERQGRTDTQYF	-	TRBV2	TRBJ2-3
CASSQPNEQSQFF	-	TRBV14	TRBJ2-1
CASSLVGVEADTQYF	-	TRBV7-3	TRBJ2-3
CASSPRSGAMNTEAFF	-	TRBV7-8	TRBJ1-1
CASTTGGATGELFF	-	TRBV6-5	TRBJ2-2
CASGRTSGRSTDTQYF	TRBD2	TRBV12-5	TRBJ2-3
CASSPQQGGNTIYF	-	TRBV18	TRBJ1-3
CASSRQSGTKNIQYF	-	TRBV5-6	TRBJ2-4
CSVEPLAVPTDTQYF	TRBD2	TRBV29-1	TRBJ2-3
CASSQDPPGTSGALNEQFF	TRBD2	TRBV4-3	TRBJ2-1
CASSYMTGNNEKLFF	-	TRBV6-5	TRBJ1-4
CASSFLNHRANTEAFF	-	TRBV5-8	TRBJ1-1
CASSAPGRVYSGANVLTF	-	TRBV6-1	TRBJ2-6
CASSLSRSTYEQYF	-	TRBV27	TRBJ2-7